The 30 T cell receptor beta chains presented below share a single source sample, sequenced in a study of T-cell reconstitution after alpha-beta-depleted transplantation in children. Researchers prepared the TCRbeta library using unique molecular identifiers, the study reports. TCRdb processed the PCR reads anew with MiXCR; each CDR3 protein has one entry. The sample includes 420,000 or so distinct CDR3 sequences, roughly a tenth seen only once; the top ten take roughly 6%. The input for sequencing was PBMCs from the stem cell graft donor, taken from the stem cell graft. The receptors derive from a human donor who donated a stem cell graft to a child with acute myeloid leukemia.

This clonotype was detected a few times. The chain couples TRBV27 to TRBJ2-1; D tentatively fits TRBD1 or TRBD2 (5 bases each). The CDR3 is 15 amino acids. CDR1 is MNHEY and CDR2 is SMNVEV in the germline V gene (reference sequence). V lost 5 bases to trimming and J lost 5 bases, with 16 bases between them. The CDR3 sequence is CASSPGTPWDNEQFF. CDR3 in DNA: TGTGCCAGCAGTCCCGGGACCCCCTGGGACAATGAGCAGTTCTTC.

This clonotype was picked up a small number of times. As DNA, the CDR3 is TGCAGTGCCGAAGACAGGGGGTATAATTCACCCCTCCACTTT. It encodes CSAEDRGYNSPLHF. The V call is TRBV20-1, the J call TRBJ1-6, with TRBD1 matching over 9 bases. Germline lookup yields CDR1 DFQATT and CDR2 SNEGSKA (reference sequence). J lost 4 bases, V lost 6 bases, and 4 bases had no gene match. CDR3 length: 14 amino acids.

The rearrangement joins TRBV4-2 to TRBJ2-7; 14 positions agree with TRBD2. The CDR3 extends over 16 amino acids. Germline CDR1 is LGHNA and CDR2 is YNFKEQ. J lost 2 bases, V lost 3 bases, and 3 bases had no gene match. This CDR3 is CASSQQGLAGAYEQYF. The CDR3 nucleotides are TGTGCCAGCAGCCAGCAGGGACTAGCGGGAGCCTACGAGCAGTACTTC.

This clonotype has only a few counts. The rearrangement joins TRBV10-3 to TRBJ2-2; D unclear. Deletions cut 10 bases from V and 0 bases from J, with 12 bases between. Germline V lookup: CDR1 ENHRY, CDR2 SYGVKD. The CDR3 runs to 14 residues. The CDR3 sequence: CATGVDTNTGELFF. The CDR3 DNA reads TGTGCCACGGGCGTGGATACGAACACCGGGGAGCTGTTTTTT.

This clonotype was counted between two and nine times. The chain recombines TRBV3-1 with TRBJ2-2; 10 bases are a match to TRBD2. J gave up 6 bases and V 3 bases, and 13 bases lay outside the gene matches. The V gene's germline CDR1 is LGHDT and CDR2 YNNKEL (reference sequence). This CDR3 comprises 18 residues. The CDR3 DNA follows: TGTGCCAGCAGCCAGGGCATTAGCGGGAGGAACACGCCCGGGGAGCTGTTTTTT. Its protein is CASSQGISGRNTPGELFF.

This clonotype has a handful of counts. The chain links TRBV20-1 to TRBJ2-5; D possibly uses TRBD1 or TRBD2 (6 bases each). Germline V gives CDR1 DFQATT, CDR2 SNEGSKA (reference sequence). The CDR3 has 13 amino acids. V was trimmed by 6 bases and J by 5 bases, leaving 16 bases between them. DNA for the CDR3: TGCAGTGCGCCCTATGGGGGGCGGGAGACCCAGTACTTC. This sequence encodes CSAPYGGRETQYF.

This sequence joins TRBV5-1 and TRBJ2-2; 13 bases align to TRBD2. The CDR3 covers 16 residues. The ends lost 4 bases at V and 4 bases at J; junction bases unmatched: 4. CDR1 SGHRS and CDR2 YFSETQ come from the germline V gene. The CDR3 sequence: CASSRTSGSSTGELFF. The CDR3 DNA follows: TGCGCCAGCAGCCGGACTAGCGGGAGCAGCACCGGGGAGCTGTTTTTT.

The CDR3 DNA follows: TGTGCCAGCAGTTACACCTTGGGACAGTCGGCAGATACGCAGTATTTT. Amino acid sequence: CASSYTLGQSADTQYF. V and J are TRBV6-2 or TRBV6-3 and TRBJ2-3; 7 bases agree with TRBD1. Trimming removed 2 bases from V and 4 bases from J; junction bases left unmatched: 9. CDR3 length: 16 amino acids. Germline values: CDR1 MNHEY, CDR2 SVGEGT.

This clonotype was counted between two and nine times. The chain is built from TRBV27 and TRBJ1-1; possibly TRBD1 for D (6 bases). CDR1 MNHEY and CDR2 SMNVEV come from the germline V gene (reference sequence). This CDR3 spans 13 amino acids. Trimming removed 3 bases at V and 6 bases at J, with 11 bases between. The CDR3 region is CASSFVAGAEAFF. CDR3 nucleotides: TGTGCCAGCAGTTTTGTAGCAGGGGCTGAAGCTTTCTTT.

This clonotype was found many times. The chain links TRBV20-1 to TRBJ2-1, with 9 nucleotides matching TRBD2. Unmatched junction bases numbered 8, after V lost 0 bases and J lost 8 bases. Germline-derived CDR1 and CDR2 are DFQATT and SNEGSKA (reference sequence). The CDR3 covers 15 residues. The CDR3 is CSARDLTSGRYEQFF. In DNA form, the CDR3 reads TGCAGTGCTAGAGATTTGACTAGCGGTCGCTATGAGCAGTTCTTC.

This clonotype was counted ten times or more. The V call is TRBV29-1, the J call TRBJ1-1, with 7 positions matching TRBD1. J was trimmed by 4 bases and V by 7 bases; bases with no gene match: 9. CDR1 is SQVTM and CDR2 is ANQGSEA in the germline V gene. The CDR3 runs 13 residues. CDR3 residues: CSATGDRGTEAFF. Here the CDR3 DNA reads TGCAGCGCTACAGGGGACCGAGGCACTGAAGCTTTCTTT.

This clonotype was counted only a few times. The chain couples TRBV7-6 to TRBJ2-5; 9 nucleotides align to TRBD1. J was trimmed by 5 bases and V by 1 base; bases with no gene match: 5. CDR3 length: 15 residues. Looked up from germline, CDR1 is SGHVS and CDR2 is FNYEAQ. CDR3 nucleotides: TGTGCCAGCAGCTTAGGGACAGGGGCCGGGGAGACCCAGTACTTC. Translated: CASSLGTGAGETQYF.

This clonotype was counted a few times. The chain is built from TRBV18 and TRBJ2-5; 8 bases fit TRBD2. Germline loops: CDR1 KGHSH, CDR2 LQKENI. The CDR3 contains 14 residues. The J segment lost 3 bases and the V segment lost 4 bases, leaving 4 bases of the junction unmatched. The CDR3 spells CASSRSGSEETQYF. CDR3 nucleotides: TGTGCCAGCTCACGGAGCGGGAGTGAAGAGACCCAGTACTTC. Using reference TRBV18 and TRBJ2-5 for the parts outside the CDR3, the full variable domain is NAGVMQNPRHLVRRRGQEARLRCSPMKGHSHVYWYRQLPEEGLKFMVYLQKENIIDESGMPKERFSAEFPKEGPSILRIQQVVRGDSAAYFCASSRSGSEETQYFGPGTRLLVL.

This sequence joins TRBV5-6 and TRBJ2-5; 9 bases line up with TRBD2. The CDR3 extends over 16 amino acids. The germline CDR1 and CDR2 sequences are SGHDT and YYEEEE. Trimming removed 0 bases from V and 2 bases from J; junction bases left unmatched: 5. The CDR3: CASSLAWRGGQETQYF. CDR3 coding DNA: TGTGCCAGCAGCTTGGCATGGCGGGGGGGACAAGAGACCCAGTACTTC.

This clonotype occurred a few times. This CDR3 is CASSQEWGVTEAFF. The CDR3 DNA reads TGCGCCAGCAGCCAAGAGTGGGGGGTGACTGAAGCTTTCTTT. The chain is built from TRBV4-1 and TRBJ1-1; D is perhaps TRBD1 (5 bases). V was cut by 0 bases and J by 5 bases, with 10 bases left in between. CDR1 and CDR2 from the germline V gene are MGHRA and YSYEKL. The CDR3 loop spans 14 amino acids.

J is TRBJ1-2 and V is TRBV6-2 or TRBV6-3; D not resolved. With 2 bases removed from V and 1 base from J, the gap between germline ends came to 5 bases. This CDR3 spans 13 amino acids. Germline loops: CDR1 MNHEY, CDR2 SVGEGT. This CDR3 reads CASSYGINYGYTF. The CDR3 DNA reads TGTGCCAGCAGTTACGGCATTAACTATGGCTACACCTTC.

This clonotype was observed a handful of times. The chain's CDR3 is CASSPQSAGSYNEQFF. CDR3 nucleotide sequence: TGTGCCAGCAGCCCGCAATCGGCGGGCTCCTACAATGAGCAGTTCTTC. V usage is TRBV7-2 and J usage is TRBJ2-1, with D perhaps TRBD2 (5 bases). Germline V gene sequence: CDR1 SGHTA, CDR2 FQGNSA. V gave up 5 bases and J gave up 0 bases, with 14 bases separating them. The CDR3 sequence is 16 residues long.

This clonotype was counted many times. The J gene is TRBJ2-2, the V gene TRBV9, with TRBD2 matching 16 bases. This CDR3 spans 22 amino acids. Trimming cost V 3 bases and J 4 bases; bases outside gene matches: 18. CDR1 is SGDLS and CDR2 is YYNGEE in the germline V gene. DNA of the CDR3: TGTGCCAGCAGCGCGATACCTCCGGGACTAGCGGGAGGGCCTTTGGGCACCGGGGAGCTGTTTTTT. It codes for CASSAIPPGLAGGPLGTGELFF.

This clonotype appeared a few times. The V and J genes are TRBV20-1 and TRBJ1-3; weak D call: TRBD1 (5 bases). From germline, CDR1 is DFQATT and CDR2 SNEGSKA (reference sequence). The length of the CDR3 is 15 residues. V lost 0 bases and J 2 bases, leaving 11 bases between the germline ends. The CDR3 loop reads CSARDPLGAGNTIYF. The CDR3 region has the DNA TGCAGTGCTAGAGATCCCTTAGGGGCTGGAAACACCATATATTTT.

This clonotype was detected a few times. This rearrangement joins TRBV20-1 to TRBJ2-7; 7 bases are shared with TRBD2. Germline lookup yields CDR1 DFQATT and CDR2 SNEGSKA (reference sequence). Trimming at V came to 4 bases and at J to 4 bases, leaving 13 bases not matched to a gene. This CDR3 has 15 amino acids. CDR3 loop: CSATSGLAGGYEQYF. The CDR3 DNA is TGCAGTGCTACCTCGGGTTTAGCGGGCGGATACGAGCAGTACTTC.

This chain connects TRBV3-1 to TRBJ2-7, with TRBD2 identical over 10 bases. CDR1 and CDR2 from the germline V gene are LGHDT and YNNKEL (reference sequence). The CDR3 runs to 18 residues. J gave up 6 bases and V 0 bases, and 14 bases lay outside the gene matches. The CDR3 sequence: CASSQERILSGGAGEQYV. CDR3 coding DNA: TGTGCCAGCAGCCAAGAGAGAATTTTGAGCGGGGGGGCTGGCGAGCAGTACGTC.

This chain uses TRBV5-1 with TRBJ2-3; the D gene is possibly TRBD1 (6 bases). Deletions cut 4 bases from V and 5 bases from J, with 17 bases between. The CDR3 has 15 residues. Looked up from germline, CDR1 is SGHRS and CDR2 is YFSETQ. In DNA, the CDR3 is TGCGCCAGCAGCCCGAAGGGGGTCGCGGAAGATACGCAGTATTTT. Protein sequence: CASSPKGVAEDTQYF.

The table lists this clonotype with a few counts. In nucleotides, the CDR3 is TGTGCCAGCAGCCAAGAAGGGGGCAGGGTAACGGGTGAGCAGTTCTTC. Its translation is CASSQEGGRVTGEQFF. This sequence joins TRBV4-2 and TRBJ2-1, with 7 bases lining up with TRBD1. The trim removed 0 bases at V and 9 bases at J, leaving 11 bases unmatched. This CDR3 is 16 amino acids long. Germline values: CDR1 LGHNA, CDR2 YNFKEQ.

The table lists this clonotype with a few counts. V and J are TRBV29-1 and TRBJ2-5; D may match TRBD1 or TRBD2 (5 bases each). The germline CDR1 and CDR2 sequences are SQVTM and ANQGSEA. V was clipped by 7 bases and J by 5 bases, with 26 bases between them. The CDR3 runs 16 residues. The CDR3 nucleotides are TGCAGCGCCGATGCTCAGGACCCCGGGGCAAGGGAGACCCAGTACTTC. It is translated as CSADAQDPGARETQYF.

To note about this clonotype: One junction end disagrees with the germline gene, perhaps due to a read error. The CDR3 spells CTSSSGTSGAFDYNEQFF. DNA of the CDR3: TGTACCAGCAGTTCCGGGACTAGCGGGGCCTTCGACTACAATGAGCAGTTCTTC. The rearrangement joins TRBV3-1 to TRBJ2-1; TRBD2 agrees at 13 bases. This CDR3 has 18 residues. CDR1 is LGHDT, CDR2 YNNKEL, per germline (reference sequence).

This chain links TRBV27 with TRBJ2-3; the D gene is possibly TRBD1 (6 bases). The ends were cut back, 5 bases at V and 3 bases at J, with 18 bases in the middle. The CDR3 length is 16 residues. CDR1 and CDR2 (germline): MNHEY, SMNVEV (reference sequence). The chain's CDR3 is CASSPTAGTSTDTQYF. The CDR3 coding sequence is TGTGCCAGCAGTCCCACGGCCGGGACATCGACAGATACGCAGTATTTT.

This chain joins TRBV2 and TRBJ1-2, with a weak D call TRBD1 (5 bases). The CDR3 spans 15 residues. V was trimmed by 6 bases and J by 8 bases, leaving 22 bases between them. CDR1 and CDR2 (germline): SNHLY, FYNNEI. CDR3 nucleotides: TGTGCCAGCAGGAACGACCGGGACGGCTCCTCGGGCTACACCTTC. Its protein is CASRNDRDGSSGYTF.

The V gene is TRBV5-1, the J gene TRBJ2-2; D unclear. Germline loops: CDR1 SGHRS, CDR2 YFSETQ. Trimming left V 4 bases short and J 7 bases short, with 14 bases between. This CDR3 spans 14 amino acids. The CDR3 loop reads CASSLGDSGGELFF. In DNA form, the CDR3 reads TGCGCCAGCAGCCTAGGAGACTCAGGCGGGGAGCTGTTTTTT.

V and J are TRBV2 and TRBJ1-2; TRBD1 is a possible D gene (5 bases). This CDR3 spans 13 amino acids. The germline CDR1 and CDR2 sequences are SNHLY and FYNNEI. Trimming shortened V by 8 bases and J by 4 bases, and 14 bases separated the two germline ends. The CDR3: CASSLQELYGYTF. DNA for the CDR3: TGTGCCAGCTCCCTACAGGAGCTCTATGGCTACACCTTC.

CDR3: CAFTGTVLSGNTIYF. Here the CDR3 DNA reads TGTGCCTTTACTGGAACGGTTCTCTCTGGAAACACCATATATTTT. The rearrangement links TRBV30 to TRBJ1-3; D is unresolved. There are 15 residues in the CDR3. Germline V gene sequence: CDR1 GTSNPN, CDR2 SVGIG (reference sequence). The V gene lost 7 bases and the J gene lost 0 bases, with 16 bases spanning the gap.